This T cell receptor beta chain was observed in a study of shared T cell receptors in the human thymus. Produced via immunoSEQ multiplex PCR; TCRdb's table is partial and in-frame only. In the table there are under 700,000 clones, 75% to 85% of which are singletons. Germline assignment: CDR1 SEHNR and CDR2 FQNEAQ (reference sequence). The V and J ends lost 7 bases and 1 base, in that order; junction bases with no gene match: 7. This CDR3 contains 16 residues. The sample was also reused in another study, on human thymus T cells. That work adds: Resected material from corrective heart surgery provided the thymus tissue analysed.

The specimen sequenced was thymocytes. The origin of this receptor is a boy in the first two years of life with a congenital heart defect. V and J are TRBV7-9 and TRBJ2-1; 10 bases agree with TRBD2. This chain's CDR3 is CASIQAGGPSYNEQFF. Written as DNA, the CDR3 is TGTGCCAGCATCCAAGCGGGAGGGCCGTCCTACAATGAGCAGTTCTTC.